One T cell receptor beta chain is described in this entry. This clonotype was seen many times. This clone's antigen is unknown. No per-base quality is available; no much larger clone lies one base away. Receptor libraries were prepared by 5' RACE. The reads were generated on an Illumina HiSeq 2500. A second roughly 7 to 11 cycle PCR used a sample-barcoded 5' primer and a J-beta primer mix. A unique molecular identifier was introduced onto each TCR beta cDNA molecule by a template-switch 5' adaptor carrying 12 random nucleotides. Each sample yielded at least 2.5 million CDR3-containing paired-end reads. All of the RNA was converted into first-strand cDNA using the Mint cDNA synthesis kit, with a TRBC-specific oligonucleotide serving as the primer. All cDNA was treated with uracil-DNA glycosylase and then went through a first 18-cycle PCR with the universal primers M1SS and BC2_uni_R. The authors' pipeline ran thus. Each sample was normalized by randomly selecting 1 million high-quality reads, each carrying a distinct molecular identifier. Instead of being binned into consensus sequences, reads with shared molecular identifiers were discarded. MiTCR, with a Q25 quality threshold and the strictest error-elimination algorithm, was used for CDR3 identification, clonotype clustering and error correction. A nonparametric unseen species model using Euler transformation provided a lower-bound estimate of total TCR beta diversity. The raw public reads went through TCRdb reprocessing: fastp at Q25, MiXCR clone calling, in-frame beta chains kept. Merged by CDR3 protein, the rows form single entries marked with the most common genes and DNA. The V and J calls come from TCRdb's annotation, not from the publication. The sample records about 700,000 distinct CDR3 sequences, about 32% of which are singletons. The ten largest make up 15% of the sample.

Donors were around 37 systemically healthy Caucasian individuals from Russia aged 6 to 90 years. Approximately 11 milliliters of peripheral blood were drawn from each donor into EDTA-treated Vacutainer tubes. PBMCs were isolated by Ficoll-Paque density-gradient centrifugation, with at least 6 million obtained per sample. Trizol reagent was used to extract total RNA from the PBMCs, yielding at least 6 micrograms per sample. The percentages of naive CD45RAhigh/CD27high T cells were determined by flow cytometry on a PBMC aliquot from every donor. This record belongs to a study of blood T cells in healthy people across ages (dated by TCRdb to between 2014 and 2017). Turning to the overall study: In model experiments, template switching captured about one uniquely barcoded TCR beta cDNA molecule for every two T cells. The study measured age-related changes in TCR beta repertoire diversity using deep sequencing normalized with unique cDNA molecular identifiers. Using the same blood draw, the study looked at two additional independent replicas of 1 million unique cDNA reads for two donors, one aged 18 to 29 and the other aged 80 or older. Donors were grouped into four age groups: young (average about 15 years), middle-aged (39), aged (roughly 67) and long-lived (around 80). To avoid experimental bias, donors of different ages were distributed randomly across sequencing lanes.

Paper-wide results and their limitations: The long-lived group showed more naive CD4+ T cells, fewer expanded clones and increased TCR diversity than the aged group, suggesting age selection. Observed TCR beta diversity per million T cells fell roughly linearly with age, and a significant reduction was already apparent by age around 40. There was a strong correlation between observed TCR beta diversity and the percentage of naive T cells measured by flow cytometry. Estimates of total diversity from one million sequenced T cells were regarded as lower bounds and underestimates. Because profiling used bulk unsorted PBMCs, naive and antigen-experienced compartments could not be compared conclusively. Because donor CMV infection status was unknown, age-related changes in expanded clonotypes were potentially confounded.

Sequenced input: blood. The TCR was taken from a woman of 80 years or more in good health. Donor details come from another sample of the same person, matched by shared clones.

The CDR3 region: CASTKGGVNQPQHF. The DNA sequence is given as TGTGCCAGCACCAAGGGTGGGGTAAATCAGCCCCAGCATTTT. The receptor chain draws on TRBV7-9 and TRBJ1-5, with the D gene too uncertain to name. The CDR3, cysteine through phenylalanine, is 14 amino acids long. The retained sequence is limited to the CDR3, 42 bases, with the frame set at the first base. Trimming costs V 7 bases and J 4 bases, and their ends lie 14 bases apart. Sequences SEHNR (CDR1) and FQNEAQ (CDR2) are obtained from the germline V gene (reference sequence).